This T cell receptor (beta chain) was sequenced during a study of T cells in Graves' hyperthyroidism and ophthalmopathy. Study as a whole: The initial diagnosis was the point when peripheral blood was collected, ahead of any treatment.

Study results and caveats: Among clonotypes expanded in thyroid above 0.001, most were also found in blood.

This clonotype was detected ten times or more. Its target is not known. RNA transcripts served as the template for amplifying TCR beta CDR3 regions. The HTBI primer set served for first-round RT-PCR of the TCR CDR3. TCRdb passed the multiplex PCR reads through MiXCR, listing each CDR3 protein once. The sample lists some 510,000 distinct CDR3 sequences, less than 25% occurring once. An absence of ophthalmopathy progression within 18 months meant stable Graves' hyperthyroidism. A roughly 9.3 ml volume of fresh peripheral blood provided the PBMCs. The CDR3 loop spans 13 amino acids. V shed 10 bases and J shed 2 bases, with 15 bases lying between them.

The chain is built from TRBV12-3 or TRBV12-4 and TRBJ2-7; D is possibly TRBD1 (5 bases). Sequencing was performed on blood. The TCR originated in a man between 18 and 29 years old with Graves' hyperthyroidism. The CDR3 here is CATSPGIPYEQYF. The CDR3 region has the DNA TGTGCCACCTCCCCAGGGATCCCCTACGAGCAGTACTTC.